The clone carrying this T cell receptor (beta chain) was found many times. Alongside a J-beta primer mix, a sample-barcoded 5' primer served in a second PCR lasting roughly 6 to 11 cycles. One entry per CDR3 protein, called by TCRdb with MiXCR from the 5' RACE reads. The table records 800,000 or so distinct CDR3 sequences, roughly 25% of them present only once. V lost 5 bases and J lost 0, with 11 bases in between. Germline CDR1 is MNHEY and CDR2 is SMNVEV (reference sequence). The CDR3 is made up of 15 amino acids. The sample originates from a study of blood T cells in healthy people across ages. Donors ranged from about 6 to 95 years old and were healthy Caucasians in Russia. These data were likewise used in another study, on T cells of mothers and their children.

The specimen sequenced was blood. This TCR came from a boy aged 5-17 years in good health. This rearrangement joins TRBV27 to TRBJ2-1, with D hard to call. The chain's CDR3 is CASSPSLSSYNEQFF. The CDR3 region has the DNA TGTGCCAGCAGTCCTTCCCTCAGCTCCTACAATGAGCAGTTCTTC.